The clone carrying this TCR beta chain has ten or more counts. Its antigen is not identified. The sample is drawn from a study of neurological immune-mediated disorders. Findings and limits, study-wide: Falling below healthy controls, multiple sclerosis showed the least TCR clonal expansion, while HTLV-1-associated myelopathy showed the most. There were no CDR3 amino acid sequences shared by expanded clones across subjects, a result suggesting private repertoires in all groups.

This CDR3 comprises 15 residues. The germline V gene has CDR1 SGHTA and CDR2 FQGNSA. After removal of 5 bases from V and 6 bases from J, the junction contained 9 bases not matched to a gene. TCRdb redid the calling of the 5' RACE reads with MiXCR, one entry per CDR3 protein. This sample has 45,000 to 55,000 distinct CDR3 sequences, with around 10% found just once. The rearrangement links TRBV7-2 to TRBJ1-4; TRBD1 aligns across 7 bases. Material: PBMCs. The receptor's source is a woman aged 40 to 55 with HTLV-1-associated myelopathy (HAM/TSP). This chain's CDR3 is CASSPAGRGDEKLFF. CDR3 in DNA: TGTGCCAGCAGCCCAGCCGGCAGGGGGGATGAAAAACTGTTTTTT.